The subject of this entry is one T cell receptor (beta chain). The record originates from a study of radiotherapy plus CTLA-4 blockade in lung cancer. TCRdb keeps only in-frame clones here, not all; method: immunoSEQ multiplex PCR. The sample shows about 80,000 clones, approximately 86% of them seen only once. Germline CDR1 reads SGHRS; CDR2 reads YFSETQ. This CDR3 spans 13 amino acids. Trimming left V 5 bases short and J 6 bases short, with 11 bases between. This chain uses TRBV5-1 with TRBJ1-4; D is unclear. The TCR sequence derives from a human donor with non-small cell lung cancer who had a partial response to radiotherapy plus ipilimumab. The sequencing used peripheral blood, collected from a patient treated with radiotherapy plus ipilimumab. CDR3 loop: CASSWASYEKLFF. CDR3 sequence (DNA): TGCGCCAGCAGTTGGGCTTCTTATGAAAAACTGTTTTTT.